This T cell receptor beta chain stems from a study of blood T cell repertoires in COVID-19 (dated by TCRdb to 2020 to 2022). Regarding the study in general: Collaborator samples came from the United States, Italy and Spain and covered acute and convalescent phases of COVID-19. The prospective study material was composed of cDNA or gDNA derived from T cells, B-cell-depleted T cells, or PBMCs. Deeply sampled blood TCRbeta repertoires from subjects exposed to, actively infected with, or recovered from COVID-19 were included in the dataset. The repertoires were released in a freely available public database meant as a resource for research on the immune response to SARS-CoV-2. Samples were obtained from the ongoing ImmuneRACE study (first 160 participants) and from approximately 1,200 subjects provided by 6 global collaborators. Nearly every sample came with metadata listing a de-identified subject ID, COVID-19 status, age in years and sex. Where available, HLA class I and class II types were taken from metadata supplied by the sample provider and were not determined by assay-based typing.

Worth noting for this clone: The antigen it binds to is not known. No qualities accompany the bases; no much larger clone lies one base away.

General conclusions and limits of the study: How much clinical and demographic metadata was included differed by source and by participant, and the metadata was provided uncurated.

The immunoSEQ Assay, a bias-controlled multiplex PCR, was used to amplify TCRbeta CDR3 regions from genomic DNA. On the study's bioinformatics: The number of nucleated cells in each sample was estimated by amplification of reference gene primers within the assay. Sequence reads were collapsed and filtered to measure the absolute abundance of every unique TCRbeta CDR3 rearrangement. For each sample, productive Simpson clonality was calculated as the square root of Simpson's diversity index over productive rearrangements. The clones in this table, taken by TCRdb from immuneACCESS, are in-frame only. Not every clone is retained; where verified, under half of the shortfall comes from an unresolved V gene, and the cause of the rest is unknown. That table furnishes V, J and clone size, whereas the DNA furnished D and trimming. Counted in this sample were 48,000 or so clones; over 75% of them appeared once. About 2.5% of the sample comes from the top ten.

One collaborating source in Seattle enrolled patients while the patients were actively infected and followed the patients over time throughout the course of disease. Each collaborating institution followed its own protocols to collect whole blood in K2EDTA tubes. For TCRbeta analysis, collaborators shipped samples as frozen whole blood, isolated PBMCs, or DNA extracted from either of those sample types. V sheds 3 bases and J sheds 0 bases, leaving 15 bases between their ends. Taken from cysteine to phenylalanine, the CDR3 has 17 residues. Left in the record is the CDR3 DNA by itself, 51 bases read in frame from the first base. The germline V gene provides CDR1 MNHNS and CDR2 SASEGT.

Sequences were obtained from peripheral blood. The receptor comes from a woman older than 75 with COVID-19, enrolled during active disease. The sequence is built from TRBV6-1 and TRBJ1-5; no D gene can be assigned with confidence. The CDR3 region has the sequence CASSERASSVSNQPQHF. The DNA reads TGTGCCAGCAGTGAGCGGGCCAGTTCAGTTAGCAATCAGCCCCAGCATTTT.